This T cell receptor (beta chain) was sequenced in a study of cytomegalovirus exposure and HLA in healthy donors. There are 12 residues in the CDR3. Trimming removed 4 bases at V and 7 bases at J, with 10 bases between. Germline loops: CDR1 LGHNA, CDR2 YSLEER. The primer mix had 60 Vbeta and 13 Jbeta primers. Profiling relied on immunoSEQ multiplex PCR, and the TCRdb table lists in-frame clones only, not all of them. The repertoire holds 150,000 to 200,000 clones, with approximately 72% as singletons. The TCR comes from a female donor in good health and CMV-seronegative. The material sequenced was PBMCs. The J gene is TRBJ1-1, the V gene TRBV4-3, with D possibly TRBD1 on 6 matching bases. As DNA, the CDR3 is TGCGCCAGCAGCCCACGAGGGGGTGAAGCTTTCTTT. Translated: CASSPRGGEAFF.